This T cell receptor beta chain derives from a study of CXCR3-negative and CXCR3-positive naive CD8 T cells (dated by TCRdb to the late 2010s). Broadly, across the study: Around 140 million TRB reads were obtained in total, roughly 1.5 +/- 0.3 million reads per library. TRBV-TRBJ cluster analysis included naive subsets from roughly 5 donors and memory cells from 3 donors. Diversity and physicochemical repertoire analyses were performed on some 10 donors pooled from two independent experiments.

Results and caveats for the whole study, not just this receptor: Because surface CD5, which is linked to self-reactivity in mice, was comparable between the naive subsets, TCR interaction strength was also inferred from the physicochemical properties of TRB CDR3s. TRB CDR3s from CXCR3-positive naive cells showed higher hydrophobicity (lower Kidera factor 4), lower energy, and higher strength and volume indices than CXCR3-negative naive cells. Comparably high repertoire diversity was found in both naive subsets, whereas much lower repertoire diversity was found in memory CD8+ T cells. Naive CXCR3-negative and CXCR3-positive cells from the same donor showed similar TRBV-TRBJ usage, whereas memory cells showed distinct patterns. Freshly isolated PBMCs were used for most assays because CXCR3 expression partially decreased after cryopreservation.

CDR1 and CDR2 (DFQATT, SNEGSKA) derive from the germline V gene (reference sequence). The cysteine opens and the phenylalanine closes a CDR3 of 17 amino acids. No coding sequence is recorded. Each CD8+ T cell subset was flow-sorted in triplicate, and 300,000 or so cells per subset were placed directly into RLT lysis buffer. To keep memory contaminants out, a stringent definition of naive CD8+ T cells was applied: CD45RO-CCR7+CD27+CD95-. Peripheral blood mononuclear cells were isolated from buffy coats using standard density gradient centrifugation. A FACSAria III was used to flow-sort naive CXCR3-negative and CXCR3-positive CD8+ T cells. An RNeasy Mini Kit was used to extract total RNA from the sorted cells. The data were produced on a NextSeq 550. The Human TCR Profiling Kit (MiLaboratory) was used to prepare UMI-labeled 5' RACE TRB cDNA libraries. The full amount of extracted RNA was used for cDNA synthesis, and the full amount of resulting cDNA was used for PCR amplification. Libraries were prepared in parallel using an identical number of PCR cycles. Per the source publication's procedure: With a minimum of two reads required per UMI, MIGEC and MiXCR pulled out about 50,000 +/- 10,000 unique UMI-labeled TRB cDNA molecules from each library. Each library averaged about 40,000 +/- 10,000 functional in-frame TRB CDR3 nucleotide clonotypes without stop codons. After each sample was downsampled to 5000 UMI-labeled TRB molecules, VDJtools was used to calculate diversity metrics such as normalized Shannon-Wiener and Chao1. VDJtools computed clonotype-size-weighted physicochemical properties of the central five CDR3 residues: interaction energy, strength, volume and Kidera factor 4. TCRdb reprocessed the reads and assigns one entry to each CDR3 protein sequence, leaving out DNA. The V and J calls shown here were made by TCRdb, not taken from the authors' results. The table for this sample shows 84,000 or so distinct CDR3 sequences. Around 1.5% of the sample lies in the top ten.

Worth noting for this clonotype: Its antigen is currently not known.

The chain is made from TRBV20-1 and TRBJ2-3; the TCRdb D gene call, TRBD2, has no DNA to confirm it. The source is a human donor in good health. Some clones in this sample may be carry-over from other donors' samples. The specimen sequenced was naive CXCR3- CD8+ T cells from blood. The sample's cell subset or site label, in plain terms: CD45RO-CCR7+CD27+CD95- naive CD8+ T cells lacking CXCR3 (TNR3-). This receptor has the CDR3 CSARDPLTSGSPDTQYF.